The TCR beta chain under discussion was sequenced for a study of neurological immune-mediated disorders. It was from 2 million PBMCs stored at -80 C that the unsorted libraries were obtained. Germline assignment: CDR1 SQVTM and CDR2 ANQGSEA. Trimming stripped 5 bases from V and 4 bases from J, with 13 bases between. CDR3 length: 13 amino acids. This clonotype was counted many times. TCRdb fed the 5' RACE reads into MiXCR, producing one record per CDR3 protein. The data contain tens of thousands of distinct CDR3 sequences, about 2.5% of them singletons. Sequencing was done on a sample of PBMCs. This chain joins TRBV29-1 and TRBJ2-3; tentatively, D is TRBD1 (6 bases). The source is a man over 45 with multiple sclerosis. The CDR3 DNA reads as TGCAGCGTTCTCCAGACAGGACCAGATACGCAGTATTTT. Translation: CSVLQTGPDTQYF.